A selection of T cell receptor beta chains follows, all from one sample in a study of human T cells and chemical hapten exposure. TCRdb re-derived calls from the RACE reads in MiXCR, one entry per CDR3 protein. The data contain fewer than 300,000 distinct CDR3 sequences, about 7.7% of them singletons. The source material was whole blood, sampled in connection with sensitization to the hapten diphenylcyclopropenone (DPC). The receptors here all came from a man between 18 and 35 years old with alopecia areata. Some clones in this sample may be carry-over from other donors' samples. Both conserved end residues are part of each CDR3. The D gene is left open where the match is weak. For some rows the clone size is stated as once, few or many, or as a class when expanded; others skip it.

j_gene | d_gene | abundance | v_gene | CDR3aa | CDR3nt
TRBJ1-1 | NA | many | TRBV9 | CASSRDLNTEAFF | TGTGCCAGCAGCCGGGACCTTAACACTGAAGCTTTCTTT
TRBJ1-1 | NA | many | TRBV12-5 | CASGLGASGAFF | TGTGCTAGTGGCCTTGGAGCTTCTGGCGCTTTCTTT
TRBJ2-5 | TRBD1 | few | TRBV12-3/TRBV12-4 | CASSTRDREETQYF | TGTGCCAGCAGTACCAGGGACAGAGAAGAGACCCAGTACTTC
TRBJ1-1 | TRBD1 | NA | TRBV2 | CASSTGVTEAFF | TGTGCCAGCAGCACAGGGGTCACTGAAGCTTTCTTT
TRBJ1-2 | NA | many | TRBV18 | CASSPAGANYGYTF | TGTGCCAGCTCGCCCGCAGGAGCTAACTATGGCTACACCTTC
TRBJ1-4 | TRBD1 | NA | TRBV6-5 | CASSYSGQVAEKLFF | TGTGCCAGCAGTTACTCGGGACAGGTGGCTGAAAAACTGTTTTTT
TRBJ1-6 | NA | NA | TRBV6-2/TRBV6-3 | CASSSLDTFGNSPLHF | TGTGCCAGCAGTTCCCTCGACACTTTTGGGAATTCACCCCTCCACTTT
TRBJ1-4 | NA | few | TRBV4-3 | CASSSREGEKLFF | TGCGCCAGCAGCTCCAGGGAGGGTGAAAAACTGTTTTTT
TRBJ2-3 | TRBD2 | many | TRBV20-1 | CSAKGPSGGVGDTQYF | TGCAGTGCTAAAGGACCCAGCGGGGGGGTTGGAGATACGCAGTATTTT
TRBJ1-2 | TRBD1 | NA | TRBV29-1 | CSAGQPGAFNYGYTF | TGCAGCGCGGGACAGCCGGGGGCATTTAACTATGGCTACACCTTC
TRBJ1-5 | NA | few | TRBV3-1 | CASSHRGLPKEPQHF | TGTGCCAGCAGCCACAGGGGACTCCCGAAGGAGCCCCAGCATTTT
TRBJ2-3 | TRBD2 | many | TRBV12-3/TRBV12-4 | CASSRTSGGSDTQYF | TGTGCCAGCAGCCGAACTAGCGGGGGATCAGATACGCAGTATTTT
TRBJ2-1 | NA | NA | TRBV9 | CASSNLRGLGNEQFF | TGTGCCAGCAGCAATCTCCGGGGGCTCGGTAATGAGCAGTTCTTC
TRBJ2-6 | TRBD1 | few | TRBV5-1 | CASTPTGFFTSGANVLTF | TGCGCCAGCACCCCGACAGGGTTTTTTACTAGTGGGGCCAACGTCCTGACTTTC
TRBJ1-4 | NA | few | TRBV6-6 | CASTQGFPNEKLFF | TGTGCCAGCACTCAGGGATTCCCTAATGAAAAACTGTTTTTT
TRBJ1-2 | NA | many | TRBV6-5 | CASSTPLRERYGYTF | TGTGCCAGCAGTACCCCCTTGAGGGAGCGATATGGCTACACCTTC
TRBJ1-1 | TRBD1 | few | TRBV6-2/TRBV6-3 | CASMRQGNTEAFF | TGTGCCAGCATGAGACAGGGGAACACTGAAGCTTTCTTT
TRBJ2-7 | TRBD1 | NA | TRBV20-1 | CSAPKTGTYEQYF | TGCAGTGCCCCTAAGACAGGGACCTACGAGCAGTACTTC
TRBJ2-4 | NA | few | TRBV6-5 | CASSPAGPIQYF | TGTGCCAGCAGTCCAGCAGGGCCCATTCAGTACTTC
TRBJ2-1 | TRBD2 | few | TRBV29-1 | CSVRRSREDYNEQFF | TGCAGCGTTCGCCGCTCGCGGGAGGACTACAATGAGCAGTTCTTC